The 29 T cell receptor beta chains given below trace back to one sample, sequenced in a study of T cell responses to AZD1222 COVID-19 vaccine (dated by TCRdb to about 2021). The receptor library was made with the immunoSEQ multiplex PCR assay. Not all clones reach the TCRdb copy of this immuneACCESS table, which keeps in-frame sequences only. Checked studies attribute under half of the gap to unresolved V genes and leave the rest unexplained. The sample table shows some 200,000 clones, and more than 80% are seen once. Clones ranked in the top ten supply about 3.6% of the sample. According to the study, the label for this sample's time point signals: about 28 days (+/-7) after the second vaccine dose. What this sample's treatment or condition label stands for: meningococcal conjugate vaccine given as trial control. The sequenced sample was peripheral blood, obtained 28 days after the second dose of the MenACWY control vaccine. The source is an adult who received the MenACWY meningococcal vaccine as a control.

This rearrangement joins TRBV5-1 to TRBJ1-2, with D hard to call. The CDR3 runs to 15 residues. Germline assignment: CDR1 SGHRS and CDR2 YFSETQ. Trimming took 0 bases from V and 6 from J, leaving 15 bases between them. The CDR3 spells CASSLVGFADNGYTF. In nucleotides, the CDR3 is TGCGCCAGCAGCTTGGTAGGGTTCGCGGATAATGGCTACACCTTC.

The genes are TRBV4-3 and TRBJ2-1; D may be TRBD2 (6 bases). V gave up 2 bases and J gave up 0 bases, with 14 bases separating them. CDR3 size: 17 residues. Per germline, CDR1 LGHNA and CDR2 YSLEER. CDR3 amino acids: CASSQWGGTLSYNEQFF. The CDR3 nucleotides are TGCGCCAGCAGCCAATGGGGCGGGACCCTCTCCTACAATGAGCAGTTCTTC.

The chain links TRBV2 to TRBJ1-4; no clear D. The CDR3 length is 13 residues. Per the germline V gene, CDR1 is SNHLY and CDR2 is FYNNEI. Deletions cut 4 bases from V and 4 bases from J, with 7 bases between. In nucleotides, the CDR3 is TGTGCCAGCAGTGTCAGTTATAATGAAAAACTGTTTTTT. As protein: CASSVSYNEKLFF.

V usage is TRBV4-1 and J usage is TRBJ1-6, with TRBD1 identical over 7 bases. CDR3 length: 18 amino acids. V was pared by 5 bases and J by 0 bases, with 10 bases of the junction left unmatched. The germline gives CDR1 MGHRA, CDR2 YSYEKL. The CDR3 loop reads CASSGTLQGSSYNSPLHF. CDR3 sequence (DNA): TGCGCCAGCAGCGGAACTCTACAGGGGAGCTCCTATAATTCACCCCTCCACTTT.

The V and J genes are TRBV30 and TRBJ2-7; tentative D call: TRBD1 (7 bases). The V end was cut by 3 bases, the J end by 6 bases, with 18 bases between. Germline V gene sequence: CDR1 GTSNPN, CDR2 SVGIG (reference sequence). The CDR3 sequence is 14 residues long. In DNA form, the CDR3 reads TGTGCCTGGAGCGCAGGGGGAGGCCCCCGCGAGCAGTACTTC. It yields the protein CAWSAGGGPREQYF.

This clone appeared a single time. The chain uses TRBV9 and TRBJ1-3; 8 bases align to TRBD1. This CDR3 is built from 15 residues. V lost 3 bases and J lost 2; bases outside the gene matches: 4. Germline values: CDR1 SGDLS, CDR2 YYNGEE. This CDR3 is CASSDTQGAGNTIYF. The CDR3 DNA reads TGTGCCAGCAGCGACACACAGGGGGCTGGAAACACCATATATTTT.

This clone appeared a single time. The chain joins TRBV5-4 to TRBJ1-2; 8 bases align to TRBD1. The ends lost 9 bases at V and 4 bases at J; junction bases unmatched: 11. CDR1 and CDR2 from the germline V gene are SGHNT and YYREEE (reference sequence). CDR3 length equals 14 residues. CDR3 in DNA: TGTGCCATCCCGGGGGCAGGGGGCGCCTATGGCTACACCTTC. It specifies CAIPGAGGAYGYTF.

The gene calls are TRBV7-9 and TRBJ2-7; 7 bases map to TRBD2. This CDR3 has 12 amino acids. The J segment lost 8 bases and the V segment lost 1 base, leaving 2 bases of the junction unmatched. The germline V gene has CDR1 SEHNR and CDR2 FQNEAQ (reference sequence). The DNA of the CDR3 is TGTGCCAGCAGCTTAGAGCGGGGAAAGCAGTACTTC. It translates to CASSLERGKQYF.

Only a few counts were recorded for this clone. The CDR3 protein is CASSIDKGLPEAFF. For the CDR3, the DNA is TGTGCCAGTAGTATAGACAAGGGGCTCCCTGAAGCTTTCTTT. V and J are TRBV19 and TRBJ1-1, with a tentative D call TRBD1 (5 bases). Germline V CDR1 and CDR2: LNHDA, SQIVND (reference sequence). The CDR3 is 14 residues long. The V and J ends lost 0 bases and 6 bases respectively, with 11 bases between them.

This chain uses TRBV19 with TRBJ1-1; D uncertain. The CDR3 sequence is 18 residues long. Trimming pared 3 bases from V and 2 bases from J, leaving 22 bases between. Looked up from germline, CDR1 is LNHDA and CDR2 is SQIVND (reference sequence). The CDR3 DNA sequence: TGTGCCAGTAGTATCCCCCCTATGGTGGGCGGGAGAAACACTGAAGCTTTCTTT. It translates to CASSIPPMVGGRNTEAFF.

The V and J genes are TRBV19 and TRBJ1-5, with D unresolved. CDR3 length: 15 amino acids. Germline lookup yields CDR1 LNHDA and CDR2 SQIVND (reference sequence). Trimming took off 1 base at V and 7 bases at J, with 14 bases between the two ends. CDR3: CASSIGANLAQPQHF. The CDR3 bases are TGTGCCAGTAGTATAGGGGCAAATTTGGCGCAGCCCCAGCATTTT.

This clone was recorded a few times. The rearrangement uses TRBV24-1 and TRBJ2-2, with 11 bases lining up with TRBD2. Per the germline V gene, CDR1 is KGHDR and CDR2 is SFDVKD. The CDR3 consists of 13 residues. V lost 8 bases to trimming and J lost 7 bases; unmatched junction nucleotides: 2. CDR3 region: CATKTSGIGELFF. The CDR3 coding sequence is TGTGCCACCAAGACTAGCGGGATCGGGGAGCTGTTTTTT.

This rearrangement joins TRBV7-2 to TRBJ1-3; D gene uncertain. Germline V gene lookup returns CDR1 SGHTA and CDR2 FQGNSA. The CDR3 runs to 16 residues. Trimming cost V 5 bases and J 0 bases, with 14 bases left between them. CDR3 sequence reads: CASSPGHRISGNTIYF. Written as DNA, the CDR3 is TGTGCCAGCAGCCCTGGTCACCGGATCTCTGGAAACACCATATATTTT. The whole variable domain, remainder taken from reference TRBV7-2 and TRBJ1-3, is GAGVSQSPSNKVTEKGKDVELRCDPISGHTALYWYRQSLGQGLEFLIYFQGNSAPDKSGLPSDRFSAERTGGSVSTLTIQRTQQEDSAVYLCASSPGHRISGNTIYFGEGSWLTVV.

The V and J genes are TRBV24-1 and TRBJ2-7, with D possibly called TRBD1 or TRBD2 (5 bases each). Trimming took off 2 bases at V and 0 bases at J, with 7 bases between the two ends. The length of the CDR3 is 14 residues. Looked up from germline, CDR1 is KGHDR and CDR2 is SFDVKD. The CDR3 sequence is CATSDSGTSYEQYF. CDR3 bases: TGTGCCACCAGTGATTCCGGGACCTCCTACGAGCAGTACTTC.

This chain joins TRBV7-3 and TRBJ1-2; no clear D. V was cut by 7 bases and J by 4 bases, with 25 bases left in between. CDR3 length: 17 amino acids. In germline, CDR1 is SGHTA, CDR2 FQGTGA. The CDR3 DNA reads TGTGCCAGCACCCCTGGGTCCGTAGATTCGTCGGTCTATGGCTACACCTTC. This gives the protein CASTPGSVDSSVYGYTF.

V gene TRBV9 combines with J gene TRBJ1-2; D possibly corresponds to TRBD1 (5 bases). The V end was cut by 0 bases, the J end by 4 bases, with 13 bases between. CDR3 length equals 15 residues. The germline gives CDR1 SGDLS, CDR2 YYNGEE. The chain's CDR3 is CASSVELQGPYGYTF. CDR3 bases: TGTGCCAGCAGCGTAGAGTTGCAGGGTCCCTATGGCTACACCTTC. The entire variable domain, with the rest obtained from reference TRBV9 and TRBJ1-2, is as follows: DSGVTQTPKHLITATGQRVTLRCSPRSGDLSVYWYQQSLDQGLQFLIQYYNGEERAKGNILERFSAQQFPDLHSELNLSSLELGDSALYFCASSVELQGPYGYTFGSGTRLTVV.

The rearrangement links TRBV29-1 to TRBJ2-6; perhaps TRBD1 as D (6 bases). From germline, CDR1 is SQVTM and CDR2 ANQGSEA. The V end lost 3 bases, the J end lost 0 bases, and 9 bases lay between the germline ends. The CDR3 is made up of 15 amino acids. CDR3 in amino acids: CSVELQGSGANVLTF. The CDR3 coding sequence is TGCAGCGTTGAGCTACAGGGCTCTGGGGCCAACGTCCTGACTTTC. The whole variable domain, filled in from reference TRBV29-1 and TRBJ2-6, reads SAVISQKPSRDICQRGTSLTIQCQVDSQVTMMFWYRQQPGQSLTLIATANQGSEATYESGFVIDKFPISRPNLTFSTLTVSNMSPEDSSIYLCSVELQGSGANVLTFGAGSRLTVL.

V gene TRBV7-8 combines with J gene TRBJ2-7, with 7 bases aligning to TRBD1. The CDR3 sequence is 14 residues long. The J segment lost 5 bases and the V segment lost 5 bases, leaving 9 bases of the junction unmatched. Germline CDR1 SGHVS, CDR2 FQNEAQ. The CDR3 DNA sequence: TGTGCCAGCAGCCAACAGGGGAGCGGAAACGAGCAGTACTTC. It is translated as CASSQQGSGNEQYF.

This clone was observed once. The chain employs TRBV6-1 and TRBJ2-5; D is possibly TRBD1 or TRBD2 (7 bases each). The CDR3 extends over 17 amino acids. CDR1 MNHNS and CDR2 SASEGT come from the germline V gene. Deletions cut 0 bases from V and 2 bases from J, with 16 bases between. CDR3 coding DNA: TGTGCCAGCAGTGAAGCAATCAGGGGGGGTGGGCAAGAGACCCAGTACTTC. As protein: CASSEAIRGGGQETQYF.

The chain has TRBV7-8 and TRBJ2-1; D is ambiguous. The CDR3 contains 14 residues. V gave up 0 bases and J gave up 11 bases, with 14 bases separating them. CDR1 and CDR2 (germline): SGHVS, FQNEAQ. The CDR3 bases are TGTGCCAGCAGCTTAGCGGCATCATTCCTCCAGCAGTTCTTC. This codes for CASSLAASFLQQFF. Variable domain in full (rest from reference TRBV7-8 and TRBJ2-1): GAGVSQSPRYKVAKRGQDVALRCDPISGHVSLFWYQQALGQGPEFLTYFQNEAQLDKSGLPSDRFFAERPEGSVSTLKIQRTQQEDSAVYLCASSLAASFLQQFFGPGTRLTVL.

As DNA, the CDR3 is TGTGCCAGCAGCTTATACAGGGGCGAAGAGACCCAGTACTTC. Translated, it gives CASSLYRGEETQYF. This chain joins TRBV5-6 and TRBJ2-5; the match to TRBD1 covers 7 bases. Germline CDR1 and CDR2: SGHDT and YYEEEE. Germline trimming cut 2 bases from V and 3 bases from J; bases unmatched to any gene: 4. CDR3 length: 14 residues.

The J gene is TRBJ2-3, the V gene TRBV11-3, with D perhaps assigned TRBD1 or TRBD2 (6 bases each). Deletions cut 5 bases from V and 8 bases from J, with 14 bases between. The CDR3 consists of 13 residues. Germline-derived CDR1 and CDR2 are SGHNT and YENEEA. The CDR3: CASSPSGGGTQYF. The CDR3 bases are TGTGCCAGCAGCCCTTCCGGAGGGGGTACGCAGTATTTT.

This clone was seen once. This chain joins TRBV19 and TRBJ2-1; TRBD2 matches at 8 bases. This CDR3 contains 16 residues. Germline V gene data show CDR1 as LNHDA and CDR2 as SQIVND (reference sequence). The V segment lost 5 bases and the J segment 0 bases; nucleotides outside the gene matches: 6. In DNA form, the CDR3 reads TGTGCCAGTAGTTTAACTAGCGGCCGCTCCTACAATGAGCAGTTCTTC. Its translation is CASSLTSGRSYNEQFF.

The chain employs TRBV12-5 and TRBJ2-7; 9 bases are shared with TRBD1. With 4 bases clipped from V and 5 bases from J, the junction kept 3 bases outside the gene matches. Germline V gene data show CDR1 as LGHNT and CDR2 as FRNRAP. This CDR3 region has 13 residues. CDR3 in DNA: TGTGCTAGTGGTTGGGACAGGGACCACGAGCAGTACTTC. Its translation is CASGWDRDHEQYF.

CDR3 loop: CASSVTSGGESETQYF. Here the CDR3 DNA reads TGCGCCAGCAGCGTTACTAGCGGAGGGGAGTCAGAGACCCAGTACTTC. J is TRBJ2-5 and V is TRBV5-1; 8 nucleotides align to TRBD2. V trimming: 4 bases; J trimming: 4 bases; junction bases outside the gene matches: 12. The germline CDR1 and CDR2 sequences are SGHRS and YFSETQ. This CDR3 comprises 16 residues.

This chain joins TRBV6-2 or TRBV6-3 and TRBJ2-1; 8 positions agree with TRBD2. This CDR3 region has 15 residues. Germline V gene data show CDR1 as MNHEY and CDR2 as SVGEGT. J gave up 5 bases and V 3 bases, and 6 bases lay outside the gene matches. This chain's CDR3 is CASSYEVAGHNEQFF. CDR3 DNA sequence: TGTGCCAGCAGTTATGAGGTAGCGGGACACAATGAGCAGTTCTTC.

Only one count was recorded for this clone. This chain connects TRBV5-1 to TRBJ2-5, with D perhaps matching TRBD2 (6 bases). The germline CDR1 and CDR2 sequences are SGHRS and YFSETQ. This CDR3 contains 15 residues. With 2 bases removed from V and 7 bases from J, the gap between germline ends came to 18 bases. The CDR3 loop reads CASSFMVLSGGTQYF. CDR3 sequence (DNA): TGCGCCAGCAGCTTCATGGTCCTGTCCGGGGGGACCCAGTACTTC. The variable domain in full, completed from reference TRBV5-1 and TRBJ2-5, reads KAGVTQTPRYLIKTRGQQVTLSCSPISGHRSVSWYQQTPGQGLQFLFEYFSETQRNKGNFPGRFSGRQFSNSRSEMNVSTLELGDSALYLCASSFMVLSGGTQYFGPGTRLLVL.

The chain recombines TRBV30 with TRBJ2-5; possible D gene TRBD1, 5 bases. V dropped 8 bases and J dropped 1 base, with 8 bases sitting between them. CDR3 length: 11 residues. Germline CDR1 GTSNPN, CDR2 SVGIG (reference sequence). The chain's CDR3 is CASQGQETQYF. CDR3 nucleotides: TGTGCCAGCCAGGGCCAAGAGACCCAGTACTTC.

This chain uses TRBV9 with TRBJ1-2, with D hard to call. CDR3 size: 13 residues. Germline CDR1 SGDLS, CDR2 YYNGEE. Trimming removed 3 bases at V and 1 base at J, with 7 bases between. CDR3 loop: CASSAAGNYGYTF. In nucleotides, the CDR3 is TGTGCCAGCAGCGCCGCGGGTAACTATGGCTACACCTTC.